This note documents a single T cell receptor beta chain sequence. The sample belongs to a study of blood T cell repertoires in COVID-19. Sequencing was performed with immunoSEQ multiplex PCR; in TCRdb, only in-frame clones are kept and a portion is missing. Among 35,000 to 45,000 clones listed, around 77% were seen once. The germline gives CDR1 SGHTA, CDR2 FQGTGA. Trimming shortened V by 5 bases and J by 0 bases, and 15 bases separated the two germline ends. The CDR3 loop spans 16 amino acids. This TCR came from a woman at least 80 years old with acute or convalescent COVID-19. This chain uses TRBV7-3 with TRBJ2-3, with D hard to call. Sequenced material: peripheral blood. The CDR3 loop reads CASSPLSSASTDTQYF. In nucleotides, the CDR3 is TGTGCCAGCAGCCCCTTGTCTAGTGCTAGCACAGATACGCAGTATTTT.